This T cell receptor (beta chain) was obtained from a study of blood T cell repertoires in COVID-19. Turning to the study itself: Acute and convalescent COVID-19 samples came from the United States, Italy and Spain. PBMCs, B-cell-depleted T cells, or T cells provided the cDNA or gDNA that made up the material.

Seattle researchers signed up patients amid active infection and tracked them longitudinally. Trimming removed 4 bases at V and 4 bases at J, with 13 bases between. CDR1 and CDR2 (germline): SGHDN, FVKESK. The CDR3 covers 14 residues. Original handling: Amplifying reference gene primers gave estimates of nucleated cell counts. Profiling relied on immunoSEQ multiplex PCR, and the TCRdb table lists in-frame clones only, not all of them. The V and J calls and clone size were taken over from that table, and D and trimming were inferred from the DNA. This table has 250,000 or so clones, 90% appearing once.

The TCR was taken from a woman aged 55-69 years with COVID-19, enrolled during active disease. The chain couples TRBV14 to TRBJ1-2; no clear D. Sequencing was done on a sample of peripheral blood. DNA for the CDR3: TGTGCCAGCAGCCCCTTACGGCGGTCCTATGGCTACACCTTC. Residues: CASSPLRRSYGYTF. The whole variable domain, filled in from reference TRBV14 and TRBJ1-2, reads EAGVTQFPSHSVIEKGQTVTLRCDPISGHDNLYWYRRVMGKEIKFLLHFVKESKQDESGMPNNRFLAERTGGTYSTLKVQPAELEDSGVYFCASSPLRRSYGYTFGSGTRLTVV.